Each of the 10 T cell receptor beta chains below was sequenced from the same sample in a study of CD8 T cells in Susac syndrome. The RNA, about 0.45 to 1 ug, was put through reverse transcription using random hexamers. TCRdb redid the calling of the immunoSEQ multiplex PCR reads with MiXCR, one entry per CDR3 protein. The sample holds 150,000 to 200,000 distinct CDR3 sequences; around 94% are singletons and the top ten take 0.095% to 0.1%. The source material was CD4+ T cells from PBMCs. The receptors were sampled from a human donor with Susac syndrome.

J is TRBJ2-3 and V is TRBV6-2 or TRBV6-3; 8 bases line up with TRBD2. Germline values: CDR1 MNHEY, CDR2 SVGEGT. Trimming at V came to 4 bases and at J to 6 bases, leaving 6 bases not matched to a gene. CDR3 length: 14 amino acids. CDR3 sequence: CASSSGLARDTQYF. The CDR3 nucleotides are TGTGCCAGCAGTTCCGGACTAGCAAGGGATACGCAGTATTTT.

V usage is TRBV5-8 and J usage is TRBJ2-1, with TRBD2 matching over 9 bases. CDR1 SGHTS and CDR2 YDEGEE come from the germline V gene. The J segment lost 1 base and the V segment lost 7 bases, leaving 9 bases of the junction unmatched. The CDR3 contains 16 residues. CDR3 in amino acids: CASQRSGSVSYNEQFF. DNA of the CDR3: TGTGCCAGCCAGCGTAGCGGGAGTGTTTCCTACAATGAGCAGTTCTTC.

CDR3 in DNA: TGTGCCAGCAGCCCCACAGTTACCAATGAAAAACTGTTTTTT. Its protein is CASSPTVTNEKLFF. The chain carries TRBV12-3 or TRBV12-4 and TRBJ1-4; D uncertain. Trimming stripped 6 bases from V and 5 bases from J, with 13 bases between. The CDR3 sequence is 14 residues long.

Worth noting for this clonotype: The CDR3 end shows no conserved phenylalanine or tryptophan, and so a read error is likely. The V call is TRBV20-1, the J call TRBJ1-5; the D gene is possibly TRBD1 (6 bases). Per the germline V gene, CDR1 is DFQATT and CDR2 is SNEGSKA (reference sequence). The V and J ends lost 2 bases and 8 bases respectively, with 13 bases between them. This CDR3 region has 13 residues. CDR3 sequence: CSARPRTVEPQHL. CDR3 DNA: TGCAGTGCTAGACCTAGGACAGTCGAGCCCCAGCATCTT.

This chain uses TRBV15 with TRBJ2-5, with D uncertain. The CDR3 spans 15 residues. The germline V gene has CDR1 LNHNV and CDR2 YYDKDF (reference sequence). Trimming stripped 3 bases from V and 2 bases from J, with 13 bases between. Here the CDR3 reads CATSRDPELQETQYF. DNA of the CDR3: TGTGCCACCAGCAGGGACCCCGAACTACAAGAGACCCAGTACTTC.

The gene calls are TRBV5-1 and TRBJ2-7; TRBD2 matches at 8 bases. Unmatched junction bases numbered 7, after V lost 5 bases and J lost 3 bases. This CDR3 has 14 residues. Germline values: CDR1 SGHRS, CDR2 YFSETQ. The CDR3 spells CASSTSGSIYEQYF. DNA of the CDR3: TGCGCCAGCAGTACCAGCGGGAGTATCTACGAGCAGTACTTC. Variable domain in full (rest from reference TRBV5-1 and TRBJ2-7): KAGVTQTPRYLIKTRGQQVTLSCSPISGHRSVSWYQQTPGQGLQFLFEYFSETQRNKGNFPGRFSGRQFSNSRSEMNVSTLELGDSALYLCASSTSGSIYEQYFGPGTRLTVT.

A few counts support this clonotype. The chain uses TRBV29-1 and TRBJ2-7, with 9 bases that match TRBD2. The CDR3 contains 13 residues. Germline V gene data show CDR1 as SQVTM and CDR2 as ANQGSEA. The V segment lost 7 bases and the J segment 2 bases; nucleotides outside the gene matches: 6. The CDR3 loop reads CSAHSGSPYEQYF. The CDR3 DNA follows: TGCAGCGCCCATAGCGGGAGCCCCTACGAGCAGTACTTC.

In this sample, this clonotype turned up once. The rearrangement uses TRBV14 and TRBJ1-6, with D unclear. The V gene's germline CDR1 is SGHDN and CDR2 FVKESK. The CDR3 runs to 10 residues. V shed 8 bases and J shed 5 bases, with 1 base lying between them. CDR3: CASHNSPLHF. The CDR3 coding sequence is TGTGCCAGCCATAATTCACCCCTCCACTTT.

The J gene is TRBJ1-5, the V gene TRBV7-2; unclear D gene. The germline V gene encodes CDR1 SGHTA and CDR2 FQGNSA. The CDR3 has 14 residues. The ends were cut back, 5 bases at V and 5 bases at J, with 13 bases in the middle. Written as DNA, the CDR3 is TGTGCCAGCAGCCTAAGTGGGCCTTATCAGCCCCAGCATTTT. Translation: CASSLSGPYQPQHF. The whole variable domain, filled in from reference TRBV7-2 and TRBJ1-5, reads GAGVSQSPSNKVTEKGKDVELRCDPISGHTALYWYRQSLGQGLEFLIYFQGNSAPDKSGLPSDRFSAERTGGSVSTLTIQRTQQEDSAVYLCASSLSGPYQPQHFGDGTRLSIL.

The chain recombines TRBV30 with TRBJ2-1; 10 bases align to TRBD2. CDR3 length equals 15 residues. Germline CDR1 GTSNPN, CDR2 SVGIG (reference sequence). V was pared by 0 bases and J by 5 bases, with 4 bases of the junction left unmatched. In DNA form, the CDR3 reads TGTGCCTGGAGTGTACCTAGCGGGAGCCACAATGAGCAGTTCTTC. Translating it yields CAWSVPSGSHNEQFF.